This entry describes one TCR beta chain. Antigen: not known. This sample was taken from a study of T cell responses to AZD1222 COVID-19 vaccine. The overall study: Some second doses came at about 4 weeks and others at about 12 weeks; these were pooled.

Assay: immunoSEQ multiplex PCR; the TCRdb copy retains only in-frame clones and omits some. In the table there are 150,000 to 200,000 clones, 94% of which are singletons. The CDR3 spans 18 residues. V lost 2 bases to trimming and J lost 1 base; unmatched junction nucleotides: 9. CDR1 and CDR2 from the germline V gene are GTSNPN and SVGIG (reference sequence). Study conclusions and caveats: Donors, mostly white British, included more females; clonal diversity was possibly underestimated. The study found Spike-specific TCR breadth and depth rose after two AZD1222 doses. After the peak T cell response, and only then, were repertoires sampled.

The source is an adult in good health. The chain joins TRBV30 to TRBJ2-6; 9 bases are shared with TRBD1. The specimen comprised peripheral blood, sampled on day 0 of AZD1222 vaccination. The DNA of the CDR3 is TGTGCCTGGAGTACCTTTTGGGACAGGGCGTCTGGGGCCAACGTCCTGACTTTC. Its protein is CAWSTFWDRASGANVLTF.